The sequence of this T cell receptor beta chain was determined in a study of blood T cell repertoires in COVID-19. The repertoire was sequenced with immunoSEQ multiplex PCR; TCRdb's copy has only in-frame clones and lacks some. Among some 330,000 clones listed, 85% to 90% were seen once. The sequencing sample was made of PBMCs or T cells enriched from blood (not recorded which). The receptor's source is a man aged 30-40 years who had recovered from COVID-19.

The DNA for the CDR3 is TGTGCCAGCAGCTCTAGGGGGGGCTCCACGGATACGCAGTATTTT. Protein product: CASSSRGGSTDTQYF. V is TRBV7-9 and J is TRBJ2-3; TRBD2 might be the D (7 bases). In germline, CDR1 is SEHNR, CDR2 FQNEAQ (reference sequence). Trimming removed 4 bases from V and 6 bases from J, with 17 bases in between. The CDR3 runs 15 residues.